This TCR beta chain is drawn from a study of blood T cell repertoires in COVID-19 (dated by TCRdb to the early 2020s). With regard to the full study: Collaborator samples came from the United States, Italy and Spain and covered acute and convalescent phases of COVID-19. The material from the prospective study consisted of cDNA or gDNA derived from T cells, B-cell-depleted T cells, or PBMCs. Deeply sampled blood TCRbeta repertoires from subjects exposed to, actively infected with, or recovered from COVID-19 were included in the dataset. The repertoires were made available in a free public database intended to serve as a resource for research on the immune response to SARS-CoV-2. The samples were drawn from two sources: the first 160 participants of the ongoing ImmuneRACE study, and 950 to 1,500 subjects contributed by 6 global collaborators. Sample metadata almost always included a de-identified subject ID, COVID-19 status, age in years and sex. Where available, HLA class I and class II types were taken from metadata supplied by the sample provider and were not determined by assay-based typing.

Overall results and qualifications from the work: How much clinical and demographic metadata was included differed by source and by participant, and the metadata was provided uncurated.

Whole blood was collected in K2EDTA tubes by collaborating institutions according to the institutions' own protocols. For TCRbeta analysis, collaborators shipped samples in one of three forms: frozen whole blood, isolated PBMCs, or DNA extracted from either of those sample types. The immunoSEQ Assay, a bias-controlled multiplex PCR, was used to amplify TCRbeta CDR3 regions from genomic DNA. Under the source paper's analysis protocol: Nucleated cell counts per sample were estimated from amplification of reference gene primers within the assay. To quantify the absolute abundance of each unique TCRbeta CDR3 rearrangement, sequence reads were collapsed and filtered. Productive Simpson clonality was computed per sample as the square root of Simpson's diversity index over productive rearrangements. Held by TCRdb, this immuneACCESS table contains in-frame sequences only and omits some clones. Under half of the omission traces to an unresolved V gene where checked; the cause of the rest is unknown. That table is the source of V, J and clone size, and D and trimming were worked out from the DNA. For this sample there are fewer than 250,000 clones; approximately 90% appear just once. The ten largest account for about 4.8% of the sample.

Sequences SGHRS (CDR1) and YFSETQ (CDR2) are obtained from the germline V gene. The CDR3 covers 17 residues, taking in both the cysteine and the phenylalanine. The DNA shown is the 51-base CDR3, in frame from base 1. V has 3 bases trimmed and J has 3 bases trimmed; junction bases matching no gene number 11. About this clone itself: No cognate antigen has been identified for it. Base quality data are lacking; no much larger clone is found one base away.

Sequenced input: peripheral blood. The rearrangement joined TRBV5-1 to TRBJ2-5, with TRBD2 identical over 10 junction bases. The receptor was derived from a woman aged 40 to 50 with acute or convalescent COVID-19. The CDR3 reads as follows: CASSSLISGGPKETQYF. The nucleotides read TGCGCCAGCAGCTCCCTGATTAGCGGGGGGCCTAAAGAGACCCAGTACTTC.